This is a list of T cell receptor beta chains from one sample in a study of T-cell memory formation after mild COVID-19. One entry per CDR3 protein results from TCRdb running MiXCR on the 5' RACE reads. Of some 290,000 distinct CDR3 sequences listed, 15% to 20% were seen once; the top ten hold 22%. The material sequenced was PBMCs or a T cell subset sorted from them (not recorded which). These receptors were collected from a man aged 18 to 29 who had mild COVID-19 (a few samples of this study predate the infection). Cell type and time point are not known. The CDR3 runs from the conserved cysteine through the conserved F or W. Each record gives: J gene, V gene, D gene, clone size, CDR3 DNA, CDR3 protein. D genes are given only for firm matches. Clone size appears in some rows only: once, few, many, or a class for an expanded clone.

J gene: TRBJ1-6; V gene: TRBV6-2/TRBV6-3; D gene: -; clone size: -; CDR3 DNA: TGTGCCAGCAGTTACGGCCAGGGGAATTCACCCCTCCACTTT; CDR3 protein: CASSYGQGNSPLHF
J gene: TRBJ2-5; V gene: TRBV7-9; D gene: -; clone size: -; CDR3 DNA: TGTGCCAGCAGTGCAGGGACCAAAACCCAGTACTTC; CDR3 protein: CASSAGTKTQYF
J gene: TRBJ1-1; V gene: TRBV7-9; D gene: -; clone size: few; CDR3 DNA: TGTGCCAGCAGCTTAGTTTCGGACTCGACGCGAGCTTTCTTT; CDR3 protein: CASSLVSDSTRAFF
J gene: TRBJ2-2; V gene: TRBV7-6; D gene: -; clone size: -; CDR3 DNA: TGTGCCAGCAGCGCCGGCGTGTCCCCCTCAAACACCGGGGAGCTGTTTTTT; CDR3 protein: CASSAGVSPSNTGELFF
J gene: TRBJ2-1; V gene: TRBV7-9; D gene: TRBD1; clone size: -; CDR3 DNA: TGTGCCAGCAGCTTGGGACAGGGCCTCAATGAGCAGTTCTTC; CDR3 protein: CASSLGQGLNEQFF
J gene: TRBJ2-5; V gene: TRBV7-6; D gene: TRBD2; clone size: -; CDR3 DNA: TGTGCCAGCAGACGAGCCCTAGCGGGGAGGGTGGAGACCCAGTACTTC; CDR3 protein: CASRRALAGRVETQYF
J gene: TRBJ2-5; V gene: TRBV4-1; D gene: TRBD1; clone size: few; CDR3 DNA: TGCGCCAGCAGCCAAGGTGGGACAGTGGATGAGACCCAGTACTTC; CDR3 protein: CASSQGGTVDETQYF
J gene: TRBJ2-7; V gene: TRBV20-1; D gene: -; clone size: -; CDR3 DNA: TGCAGTGCTAGAGTTACGGCGGGGGCGAACTCCTACGAGCAGTACTTC; CDR3 protein: CSARVTAGANSYEQYF
J gene: TRBJ1-1; V gene: TRBV10-3; D gene: -; clone size: -; CDR3 DNA: TGTGCCATCACCGCCGGCCAGGGGAACACTGAAGCTTTCTTT; CDR3 protein: CAITAGQGNTEAFF
J gene: TRBJ2-1; V gene: TRBV20-1; D gene: -; clone size: many; CDR3 DNA: TGCAGTGCTAGAGATTTGGCGGGGCCGAAGGAGCAGTTCTTC; CDR3 protein: CSARDLAGPKEQFF
J gene: TRBJ2-3; V gene: TRBV7-3; D gene: -; clone size: -; CDR3 DNA: TGTGCCAGCAGCTTAACGGGGAACCGGTACAGCACAGATACGCAGTATTTT; CDR3 protein: CASSLTGNRYSTDTQYF
J gene: TRBJ2-2; V gene: TRBV5-1; D gene: -; clone size: many; CDR3 DNA: TGCGCCAGCAGCTTGAATACCCTGCGGCCCGGGGAGCTGTTTTTT; CDR3 protein: CASSLNTLRPGELFF
J gene: TRBJ2-1; V gene: TRBV9; D gene: TRBD2; clone size: -; CDR3 DNA: TGTGCCAGCAGCGTTTCGGGGGGGTCCTACAATGAGCAGTTCTTC; CDR3 protein: CASSVSGGSYNEQFF
J gene: TRBJ2-3; V gene: TRBV14; D gene: -; clone size: -; CDR3 DNA: TGTGCCAGCAGCCAAGATTCCGGGGCTACAGATACGCAGTATTTT; CDR3 protein: CASSQDSGATDTQYF
J gene: TRBJ2-5; V gene: TRBV2; D gene: -; clone size: few; CDR3 DNA: TGTGCCAGCAGTGAAGCCTTTCAAGAGACCCAGTACTTC; CDR3 protein: CASSEAFQETQYF
J gene: TRBJ1-4; V gene: TRBV7-6; D gene: -; clone size: few; CDR3 DNA: TGTGCCAGCAGCTTAACAGTTACTAATGAAAAACTGTTTTTT; CDR3 protein: CASSLTVTNEKLFF
J gene: TRBJ1-3; V gene: TRBV6-5; D gene: -; clone size: -; CDR3 DNA: TGTGCCAGCAGTACTTACCGGGAGGGCGGTCCTGGAAACACCATATATTTT; CDR3 protein: CASSTYREGGPGNTIYF
J gene: TRBJ1-6; V gene: TRBV7-2; D gene: -; clone size: few; CDR3 DNA: TGTGCCAGCAGCTTAGAGGTGACCCTACCCCCCACACCCCTCCACTTT; CDR3 protein: CASSLEVTLPPTPLHF
J gene: TRBJ1-1; V gene: TRBV12-3/TRBV12-4; D gene: -; clone size: -; CDR3 DNA: TGTGCCAGCAGTGGCCAACAGATGAACACTGAAGCTTTCTTT; CDR3 protein: CASSGQQMNTEAFF
J gene: TRBJ2-1; V gene: TRBV12-3/TRBV12-4; D gene: -; clone size: -; CDR3 DNA: TGTGCCAGCAGTCTTCAGGTTGGGAATGAGCAGTTCTTC; CDR3 protein: CASSLQVGNEQFF
J gene: TRBJ1-6; V gene: TRBV7-2; D gene: TRBD1; clone size: -; CDR3 DNA: TGTGCCAGCAGCTACGGGACAGGCTCTCAGTCACCCCTCCACTTT; CDR3 protein: CASSYGTGSQSPLHF
J gene: TRBJ1-3; V gene: TRBV15; D gene: -; clone size: -; CDR3 DNA: TGTGCCACCAGGGCAGGGGCTGGAAACACCATATATTTT; CDR3 protein: CATRAGAGNTIYF
J gene: TRBJ2-1; V gene: TRBV6-5; D gene: TRBD1; clone size: -; CDR3 DNA: TGTGCCAGCAGTTACACAAGGACAGGGGCGACGAACAATGAGCAGTTCTTC; CDR3 protein: CASSYTRTGATNNEQFF
J gene: TRBJ2-5; V gene: TRBV7-9; D gene: -; clone size: -; CDR3 DNA: TGTGCCAGCAGCTCCCGGGACCTGTACCAAGAGACCCAGTACTTC; CDR3 protein: CASSSRDLYQETQYF
J gene: TRBJ2-5; V gene: TRBV29-1; D gene: -; clone size: -; CDR3 DNA: TGCAGCGTGACCCCGAGGTTTCAAGAGACCCAGTACTTC; CDR3 protein: CSVTPRFQETQYF
J gene: TRBJ2-5; V gene: TRBV7-2; D gene: -; clone size: -; CDR3 DNA: TGTGCCAGAAGCTCTATGGGGGCCCGGGGAGAGACCCAGTACTTC; CDR3 protein: CARSSMGARGETQYF
J gene: TRBJ2-1; V gene: TRBV12-3/TRBV12-4; D gene: TRBD1; clone size: -; CDR3 DNA: TGTGCCAGCAGACCGGGACAGGCAAACAAAGAGCAGTTCTTC; CDR3 protein: CASRPGQANKEQFF
J gene: TRBJ1-5; V gene: TRBV7-2; D gene: -; clone size: many; CDR3 DNA: TGTGCCAGCAGCCGCCCATGGCGGTCGCCCAAGAGCAATCAGCCCCAGCATTTT; CDR3 protein: CASSRPWRSPKSNQPQHF
J gene: TRBJ1-1; V gene: TRBV5-4; D gene: TRBD1; clone size: -; CDR3 DNA: TGTGCCAGCAGCTCCCCCGGGACAGGGAACACTGAAGCTTTCTTT; CDR3 protein: CASSSPGTGNTEAFF
J gene: TRBJ1-6; V gene: TRBV20-1; D gene: TRBD1; clone size: few; CDR3 DNA: TGCAGTGCGACCACAGGGGCCCATTCACCCCTCCACTTT; CDR3 protein: CSATTGAHSPLHF
J gene: TRBJ2-6; V gene: TRBV6-5; D gene: -; clone size: few; CDR3 DNA: TGTGCCATCGGACGGACTGGGGCCAACGTCCTGACTTTC; CDR3 protein: CAIGRTGANVLTF
J gene: TRBJ2-5; V gene: TRBV7-2; D gene: TRBD1; clone size: few; CDR3 DNA: TGTGCCAGCAGCCAACGACAGGGGAGAGAGACCCAGTACTTC; CDR3 protein: CASSQRQGRETQYF
J gene: TRBJ2-5; V gene: TRBV7-2; D gene: -; clone size: -; CDR3 DNA: TGTGCCAGCAGCCGGGGACTCCAGGAGACCCAGTACTTC; CDR3 protein: CASSRGLQETQYF
J gene: TRBJ1-5; V gene: TRBV6-5; D gene: -; clone size: -; CDR3 DNA: TGTGCAAGCAGTTACTCCGGCCGGGGAGGGATTCGGCAGCCCCAGCATTTT; CDR3 protein: CASSYSGRGGIRQPQHF
J gene: TRBJ1-1; V gene: TRBV6-1; D gene: -; clone size: few; CDR3 DNA: TGTGCCAGCAGTGAATTGGGACCGAACACTGAAGCTTTCTTT; CDR3 protein: CASSELGPNTEAFF
J gene: TRBJ1-6; V gene: TRBV7-8; D gene: -; clone size: -; CDR3 DNA: TGTGCCAGCAGCCCAGGGCAGGGGCTCTATTCACCCCTCCACTTT; CDR3 protein: CASSPGQGLYSPLHF
J gene: TRBJ2-3; V gene: TRBV7-3; D gene: TRBD2; clone size: -; CDR3 DNA: TGTGCCAGCAGCTTAATAGCCGGGGGGACGACAGATACGCAGTATTTT; CDR3 protein: CASSLIAGGTTDTQYF
J gene: TRBJ1-2; V gene: TRBV5-1; D gene: -; clone size: few; CDR3 DNA: TGCGCCAGCAGCTTGGGGAGGACAACGGCCGGCTACACCTTC; CDR3 protein: CASSLGRTTAGYTF